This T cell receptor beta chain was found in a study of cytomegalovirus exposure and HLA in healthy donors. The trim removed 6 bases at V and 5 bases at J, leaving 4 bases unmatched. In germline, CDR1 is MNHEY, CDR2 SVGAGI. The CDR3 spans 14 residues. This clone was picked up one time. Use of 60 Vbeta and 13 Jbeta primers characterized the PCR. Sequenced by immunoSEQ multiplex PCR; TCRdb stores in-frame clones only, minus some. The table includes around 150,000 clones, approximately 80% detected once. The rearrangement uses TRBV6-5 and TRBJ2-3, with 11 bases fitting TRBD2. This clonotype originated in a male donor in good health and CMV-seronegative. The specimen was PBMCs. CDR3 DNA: TGTGCCAGCAGCCGTGGACTAGCGGGAGATACGCAGTATTTT. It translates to CASSRGLAGDTQYF.